This is a list of T cell receptor beta chains from one sample in a study of T cell repertoires in cytomegalovirus infection. MiXCR was run by TCRdb on the reads, yielding one entry per CDR3 protein. Among hundreds of thousands of distinct CDR3 sequences, over 15% were seen once, and the ten largest hold 8.7%. Sequencing was carried out using PBMCs. The receptors were gathered from a human donor in good health (CMV status not recorded). Some clones in this sample may be carry-over from other donors' samples. Each CDR3 is given with its conserved first and last residue. Fields, in order: J gene, D gene, V gene, clone size, CDR3 DNA, CDR3 protein. The D gene is left open where the match is weak. Some rows mark clone size as missing; the rest say once, few, many or name a class of expanded clone.

j_gene: TRBJ1-3; d_gene: -; v_gene: TRBV7-2; abundance: -; CDR3nt: TGTGCCAGCAGCGCAGGCTTGGGAAACACCATATATTTT; CDR3aa: CASSAGLGNTIYF
j_gene: TRBJ1-2; d_gene: -; v_gene: TRBV4-2; abundance: many; CDR3nt: TGTGCCAGCAGCTCCAAACAGGGCGACTATGGCTACACCTTC; CDR3aa: CASSSKQGDYGYTF
j_gene: TRBJ1-5; d_gene: -; v_gene: TRBV20-1; abundance: -; CDR3nt: TGCAGTGCTCCACCCGGGACCGGAGGATCTTTGGGTCAGCCCCAGCATTTT; CDR3aa: CSAPPGTGGSLGQPQHF
j_gene: TRBJ2-1; d_gene: TRBD2; v_gene: TRBV7-9; abundance: -; CDR3nt: TGTGCCAGCAGCACCGGACTAGCGGAGTACAATGAGCAGTTCTTC; CDR3aa: CASSTGLAEYNEQFF
j_gene: TRBJ2-1; d_gene: TRBD2; v_gene: TRBV4-2; abundance: -; CDR3nt: TGTGCCAGCAGCCAAGTAGCGGGGGGGACTAATGAGCAGTTCTTC; CDR3aa: CASSQVAGGTNEQFF
j_gene: TRBJ1-5; d_gene: -; v_gene: TRBV7-9; abundance: -; CDR3nt: TGTGCCAGCAGCTTAGGTGTGACAGAAAATCAGCCCCAGCATTTT; CDR3aa: CASSLGVTENQPQHF
j_gene: TRBJ2-7; d_gene: TRBD1; v_gene: TRBV18; abundance: -; CDR3nt: TGTGCCAGCTCACCACCGCATGTGGGGGGGACAGGGGAGAGCGAGCAGTACTTC; CDR3aa: CASSPPHVGGTGESEQYF
j_gene: TRBJ1-5; d_gene: TRBD1; v_gene: TRBV7-8; abundance: many; CDR3nt: TGTGCCAGCAGCTCGACAGGGGTCAATCAGCCCCAGCATTTT; CDR3aa: CASSSTGVNQPQHF
j_gene: TRBJ2-1; d_gene: -; v_gene: TRBV10-3; abundance: -; CDR3nt: TGTGCCATCGGTGAGGCAGGACTAACCTACAATGAGCAGTTCTTC; CDR3aa: CAIGEAGLTYNEQFF
j_gene: TRBJ2-7; d_gene: -; v_gene: TRBV7-2; abundance: many; CDR3nt: TGTGCCAGCAGCTTAGCGCTAGGGACACAGGGCTACGAGCAGTACTTC; CDR3aa: CASSLALGTQGYEQYF
j_gene: TRBJ1-2; d_gene: -; v_gene: TRBV5-4; abundance: many; CDR3nt: TGTGCCAGCAGCTTGACCACGGGATATGGCTACACCTTC; CDR3aa: CASSLTTGYGYTF
j_gene: TRBJ2-1; d_gene: -; v_gene: TRBV7-6; abundance: many; CDR3nt: TGTGCCAGCAGCTTAGTCCGGGACCCAAGTTACAATGAGCAGTTCTTC; CDR3aa: CASSLVRDPSYNEQFF
j_gene: TRBJ2-7; d_gene: -; v_gene: TRBV7-2; abundance: many; CDR3nt: TGTGCCAGCAGCTTAGTTCCCCTACGTAAAGGGGCCTTGGAGCAGTACTTC; CDR3aa: CASSLVPLRKGALEQYF
j_gene: TRBJ1-3; d_gene: -; v_gene: TRBV6-6; abundance: many; CDR3nt: TGTGCCAGCAGTTACTCCGGGGGAGCTGGAAACACCATATATTTT; CDR3aa: CASSYSGGAGNTIYF
j_gene: TRBJ2-5; d_gene: -; v_gene: TRBV7-2; abundance: few; CDR3nt: TGTGCCAGCAGCGCCCCACTGGGGGGAGGGGGTGAGACCCAGTACTTC; CDR3aa: CASSAPLGGGGETQYF
j_gene: TRBJ1-5; d_gene: -; v_gene: TRBV2; abundance: few; CDR3nt: TGTGCCAGCAGTTTTAGCGGCAGGGGCAATCAGCCCCAGCATTTT; CDR3aa: CASSFSGRGNQPQHF
j_gene: TRBJ1-3; d_gene: -; v_gene: TRBV3-1; abundance: -; CDR3nt: TGTGCCAGCAGCCAAGGACGAAACTCTGGAAACACCATATATTTT; CDR3aa: CASSQGRNSGNTIYF
j_gene: TRBJ1-6; d_gene: -; v_gene: TRBV4-1; abundance: -; CDR3nt: TGCGCCAGCAGCCAAGAGGACCTTTCGAATTCACCCCTCCACTTT; CDR3aa: CASSQEDLSNSPLHF
j_gene: TRBJ2-1; d_gene: -; v_gene: TRBV27; abundance: few; CDR3nt: TGTGCCAGCAGTTACCTGACAGGGAGGAATGAGCAGTTCTTC; CDR3aa: CASSYLTGRNEQFF
j_gene: TRBJ2-7; d_gene: TRBD1; v_gene: TRBV7-6; abundance: -; CDR3nt: TGTGCCAGCAGCTCCGGACAGGGGAAACAGGCCGAGCAGTACTTC; CDR3aa: CASSSGQGKQAEQYF
j_gene: TRBJ2-3; d_gene: -; v_gene: TRBV2; abundance: few; CDR3nt: TGTGCCAGCCATCTTGGGGCCCCGATAGGGGATACGCAGTATTTT; CDR3aa: CASHLGAPIGDTQYF
j_gene: TRBJ2-7; d_gene: TRBD2; v_gene: TRBV18; abundance: -; CDR3nt: TGTGCCAGCTCGCCCCGACTAGCGGGGGCCACCTACGAGCAGTACTTC; CDR3aa: CASSPRLAGATYEQYF
j_gene: TRBJ2-1; d_gene: -; v_gene: TRBV12-3/TRBV12-4; abundance: -; CDR3nt: TGTGCCAGCAGTTATCGCATCGGACTATCTTATGAGCAGTTCTTC; CDR3aa: CASSYRIGLSYEQFF
j_gene: TRBJ1-2; d_gene: -; v_gene: TRBV12-3/TRBV12-4; abundance: few; CDR3nt: TGTGCCAGCAGTTTTCTGGGGGCTTCCACCTTC; CDR3aa: CASSFLGASTF
j_gene: TRBJ1-5; d_gene: -; v_gene: TRBV12-3/TRBV12-4; abundance: many; CDR3nt: TGTGCCAGCAGTTTAGGATGGCAGGGTACTTATCAGCCCCAGCATTTT; CDR3aa: CASSLGWQGTYQPQHF
j_gene: TRBJ2-7; d_gene: -; v_gene: TRBV7-6; abundance: -; CDR3nt: TGTGCCAGCAGCTTAGCGATGGGCGAGCAGTACTTC; CDR3aa: CASSLAMGEQYF
j_gene: TRBJ2-7; d_gene: TRBD2; v_gene: TRBV7-6; abundance: many; CDR3nt: TGTGCCAGCAGCACCTGGACTAGCGGGAGGTCCGAGCAGTACTTC; CDR3aa: CASSTWTSGRSEQYF
j_gene: TRBJ1-6; d_gene: -; v_gene: TRBV11-2; abundance: few; CDR3nt: TGTGCCAGCAGTCATCCTCCCTGGGGACACGATAATTCACCCCTCCACTTT; CDR3aa: CASSHPPWGHDNSPLHF
j_gene: TRBJ2-1; d_gene: -; v_gene: TRBV10-3; abundance: -; CDR3nt: TGTGCCATCAGTGACGCGGGAAAATCCTACAATGAGCAGTTCTTC; CDR3aa: CAISDAGKSYNEQFF
j_gene: TRBJ1-3; d_gene: -; v_gene: TRBV9; abundance: -; CDR3nt: TGTGCCAGCAGCGTAGACAGCCTCTCTGGAAACACCATATATTTT; CDR3aa: CASSVDSLSGNTIYF
j_gene: TRBJ1-4; d_gene: -; v_gene: TRBV7-9; abundance: few; CDR3nt: TGTGCCAGCAGCTTAACTGGGGGCTTATATGAAAAACTGTTTTTT; CDR3aa: CASSLTGGLYEKLFF
j_gene: TRBJ2-3; d_gene: -; v_gene: TRBV20-1; abundance: few; CDR3nt: TGCAGTGCTAGAGATCAGCGGAGTACAGATACGCAGTATTTT; CDR3aa: CSARDQRSTDTQYF
j_gene: TRBJ1-2; d_gene: -; v_gene: TRBV7-9; abundance: many; CDR3nt: TGTGCCAGCAGCTTAGCGGGTGGCCACGGCTATGGCTACACCTTC; CDR3aa: CASSLAGGHGYGYTF
j_gene: TRBJ1-2; d_gene: -; v_gene: TRBV12-3/TRBV12-4; abundance: few; CDR3nt: TGTGCCAGCAGTTTAGCAGGGAATGGCTACACCTTC; CDR3aa: CASSLAGNGYTF
j_gene: TRBJ2-7; d_gene: -; v_gene: TRBV7-2; abundance: many; CDR3nt: TGTGCCAGCAGCTTAGTCGATGGGACAAACTACGAGCAGTACTTC; CDR3aa: CASSLVDGTNYEQYF
j_gene: TRBJ2-1; d_gene: -; v_gene: TRBV20-1; abundance: many; CDR3nt: TGCAGTGCCCTGGTGGCTAGCAGTAGCTCCTACAATGAGCAGTTCTTC; CDR3aa: CSALVASSSSYNEQFF
j_gene: TRBJ2-1; d_gene: -; v_gene: TRBV7-6; abundance: many; CDR3nt: TGTGCCAGCAGCTTAGGGGGATCCCACAATGAGCAGTTCTTC; CDR3aa: CASSLGGSHNEQFF
j_gene: TRBJ2-3; d_gene: -; v_gene: TRBV7-6; abundance: many; CDR3nt: TGTGCCAGCAGCTTCTCCTCTAGCCCCGATACGCAGTATTTT; CDR3aa: CASSFSSSPDTQYF
j_gene: TRBJ2-1; d_gene: -; v_gene: TRBV12-3/TRBV12-4; abundance: many; CDR3nt: TGTGCCAGCAGTTTATGGGGTAGCTCCTACAATGAGCAGTTCTTC; CDR3aa: CASSLWGSSYNEQFF
j_gene: TRBJ1-2; d_gene: TRBD1; v_gene: TRBV4-3; abundance: -; CDR3nt: TGCGCCAGCAGCCAAGCTTGGGGGGACAGGGGCTACACCTTC; CDR3aa: CASSQAWGDRGYTF
j_gene: TRBJ2-7; d_gene: -; v_gene: TRBV10-3; abundance: -; CDR3nt: TGTGCCATCAGTGTGGGACCCCTAGCTAACTACGAGCAGTACTTC; CDR3aa: CAISVGPLANYEQYF
j_gene: TRBJ1-2; d_gene: TRBD1; v_gene: TRBV18; abundance: -; CDR3nt: TGTGCCAGCTCAAACATGACAGGGGTCTTCTATGGCTACACCTTC; CDR3aa: CASSNMTGVFYGYTF